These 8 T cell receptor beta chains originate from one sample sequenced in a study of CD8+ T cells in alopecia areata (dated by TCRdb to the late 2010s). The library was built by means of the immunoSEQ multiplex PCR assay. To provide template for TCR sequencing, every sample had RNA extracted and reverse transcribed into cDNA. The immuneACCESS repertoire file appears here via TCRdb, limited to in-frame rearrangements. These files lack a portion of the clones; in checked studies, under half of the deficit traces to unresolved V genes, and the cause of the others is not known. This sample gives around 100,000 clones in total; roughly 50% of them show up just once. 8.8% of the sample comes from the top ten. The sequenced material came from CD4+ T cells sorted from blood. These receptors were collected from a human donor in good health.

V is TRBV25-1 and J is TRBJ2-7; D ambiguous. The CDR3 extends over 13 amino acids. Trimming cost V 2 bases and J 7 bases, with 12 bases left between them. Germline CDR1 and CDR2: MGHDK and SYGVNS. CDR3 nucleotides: TGTGCCAGCAGTGAAATGGGTGGATCGGAGCAGTACTTC. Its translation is CASSEMGGSEQYF.

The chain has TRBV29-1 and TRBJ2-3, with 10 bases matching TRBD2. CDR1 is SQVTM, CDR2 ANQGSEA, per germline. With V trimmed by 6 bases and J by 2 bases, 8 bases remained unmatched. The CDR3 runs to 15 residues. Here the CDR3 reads CSVPPLAGNTDTQYF. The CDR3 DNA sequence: TGCAGCGTACCCCCACTAGCGGGGAACACAGATACGCAGTATTTT.

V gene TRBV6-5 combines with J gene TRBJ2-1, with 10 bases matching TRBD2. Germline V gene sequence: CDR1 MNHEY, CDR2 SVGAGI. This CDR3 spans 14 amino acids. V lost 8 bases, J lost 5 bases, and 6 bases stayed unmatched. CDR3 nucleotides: TGTGCCAGCTTAGCGGGGGGACTGGACAATGAGCAGTTCTTC. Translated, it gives CASLAGGLDNEQFF.

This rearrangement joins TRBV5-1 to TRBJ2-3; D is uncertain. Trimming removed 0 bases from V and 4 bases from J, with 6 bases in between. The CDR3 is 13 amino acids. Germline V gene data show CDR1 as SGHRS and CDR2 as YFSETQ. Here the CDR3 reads CASSLVAPDTQYF. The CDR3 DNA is TGCGCCAGCAGCTTGGTTGCTCCAGATACGCAGTATTTT.

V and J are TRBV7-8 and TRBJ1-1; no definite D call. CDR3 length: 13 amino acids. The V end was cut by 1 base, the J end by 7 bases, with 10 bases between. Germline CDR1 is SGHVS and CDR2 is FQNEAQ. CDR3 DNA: TGTGCCAGCAGCTTAGACGGAGGCGGTGAAGCTTTCTTT. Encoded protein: CASSLDGGGEAFF.

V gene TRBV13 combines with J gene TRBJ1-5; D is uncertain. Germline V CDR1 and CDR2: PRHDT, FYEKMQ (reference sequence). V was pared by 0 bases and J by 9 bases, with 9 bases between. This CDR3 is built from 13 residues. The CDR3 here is CASSLGTRGPQHF. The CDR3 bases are TGTGCCAGCAGCTTAGGCACCCGGGGGCCCCAGCATTTT.

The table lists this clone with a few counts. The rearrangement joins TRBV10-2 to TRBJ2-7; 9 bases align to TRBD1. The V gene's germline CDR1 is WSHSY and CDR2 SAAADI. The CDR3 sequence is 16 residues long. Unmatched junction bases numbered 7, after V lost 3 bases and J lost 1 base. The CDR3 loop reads CASSEISGQGSYEQYF. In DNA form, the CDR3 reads TGCGCCAGCAGTGAAATCTCGGGACAGGGTTCCTACGAGCAGTACTTC.

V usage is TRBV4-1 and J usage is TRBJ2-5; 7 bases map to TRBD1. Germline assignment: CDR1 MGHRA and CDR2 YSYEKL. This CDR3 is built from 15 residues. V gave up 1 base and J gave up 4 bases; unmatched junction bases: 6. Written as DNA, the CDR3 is TGCGCCAGCAGCCAAGGACAGGGATATGGAGAGACCCAGTACTTC. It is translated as CASSQGQGYGETQYF.